The 22 T cell receptor beta chains given below trace back to one sample, sequenced in a study of cytomegalovirus exposure and HLA in healthy donors. PCR was performed using 60 Vbeta and 13 Jbeta primers. Clones were sequenced by immunoSEQ multiplex PCR, and TCRdb holds only the in-frame ones, with some missing. The repertoire consists of roughly 120,000 clones, with about 82% occurring once and the leading ten covering 1.9%. Sequenced: PBMCs. The receptors shown here come from a man between 50 and 59 years old in good health and CMV-seronegative.

A single count supports this clone. The chain combines TRBV13 with TRBJ2-2; D is undetermined. Trimming stripped 1 base from V and 1 base from J, with 7 bases between. The length of the CDR3 is 15 residues. CDR1 and CDR2 from the germline V gene are PRHDT and FYEKMQ (reference sequence). The CDR3 region is CASSLVAENTGELFF. CDR3 DNA sequence: TGTGCCAGCAGCTTAGTCGCAGAGAACACCGGGGAGCTGTTTTTT.

The CDR3 region is CASSEFGATGNTIYF. The CDR3 region has the DNA TGTGCCAGCAGTGAATTCGGAGCCACTGGAAACACCATATATTTT. The J gene is TRBJ1-3, the V gene TRBV6-1; D is undetermined. Germline lookup yields CDR1 MNHNS and CDR2 SASEGT. The ends were cut back, 2 bases at V and 2 bases at J, with 10 bases in the middle. The CDR3 covers 15 residues.

The gene calls are TRBV7-2 and TRBJ1-5; no clear D gene. The CDR3 runs 13 residues. Germline V lookup: CDR1 SGHTA, CDR2 FQGNSA. Trimming removed 0 bases from V and 9 bases from J, with 9 bases in between. In nucleotides, the CDR3 is TGTGCCAGCAGCTTAGCCAGGTCGCGGCCCCAGCATTTT. It yields the protein CASSLARSRPQHF.

This chain joins TRBV6-4 and TRBJ2-1; 10 positions agree with TRBD2. The CDR3 totals 14 residues. With V trimmed by 6 bases and J by 7 bases, 6 bases remained unmatched. Per the germline V gene, CDR1 is MRHNA and CDR2 is SNTAGT. The CDR3 spells CASSDQAGGNEQFF. CDR3 coding DNA: TGTGCCAGCAGCGACCAAGCGGGGGGGAATGAGCAGTTCTTC.

The chain joins TRBV5-1 to TRBJ1-1; the D is unclear. CDR3 size: 13 residues. V lost 1 base and J 0 bases, leaving 4 bases between the germline ends. CDR1 is SGHRS, CDR2 YFSETQ, per germline. The CDR3, as DNA: TGCGCCAGCAGCTTGACACTGAACACTGAAGCTTTCTTT. Translated, it gives CASSLTLNTEAFF. The full variable domain, in which reference TRBV5-1 and TRBJ1-1 provide the parts outside the CDR3, is KAGVTQTPRYLIKTRGQQVTLSCSPISGHRSVSWYQQTPGQGLQFLFEYFSETQRNKGNFPGRFSGRQFSNSRSEMNVSTLELGDSALYLCASSLTLNTEAFFGQGTRLTVV.

On this clone itself: The same CDR3 arises from other DNA sequences in this sample as well. The CDR3 sequence is CASSDGTSADTQYF. The CDR3 DNA reads as TGTGCCAGCAGTGACGGGACTTCTGCAGATACGCAGTATTTT. The chain combines TRBV6-4 with TRBJ2-3; D might be TRBD2 (6 bases). This CDR3 is 14 amino acids long. CDR1 is MRHNA, CDR2 SNTAGT, per germline. V shed 2 bases and J shed 4 bases, with 10 bases lying between them.

The chain is built from TRBV5-4 and TRBJ2-5, with 10 bases fitting TRBD1. Losses at the gene ends were 4 bases for V and 3 bases for J; bases not matched to a gene: 6. The germline V gene has CDR1 SGHNT and CDR2 YYREEE (reference sequence). The CDR3 loop spans 15 amino acids. The CDR3 spells CASSKGTGVEETQYF. CDR3 nucleotide sequence: TGTGCCAGCAGCAAGGGGACAGGGGTTGAAGAGACCCAGTACTTC.

The V gene is TRBV28, the J gene TRBJ1-3; 8 positions match TRBD1. Trimming took 5 bases from V and 1 from J; bases not matched to a gene: 7. Per the germline V gene, CDR1 is MDHEN and CDR2 is SYDVKM. CDR3 size: 16 residues. In DNA, the CDR3 is TGTGCCAGCAGTACACAGGGGGATAGGTCTGGAAACACCATATATTTT. Protein: CASSTQGDRSGNTIYF.

The chain has TRBV6-5 and TRBJ1-1; tentatively, D is TRBD1 (5 bases). The CDR3 spans 14 residues. Germline V lookup: CDR1 MNHEY, CDR2 SVGAGI. Trimming removed 2 bases from V and 1 base from J, with 8 bases in between. As DNA, the CDR3 is TGTGCCAGCAGTTACGGGCAGGGGAACACTGAAGCTTTCTTT. The encoded protein is CASSYGQGNTEAFF.

The rearrangement links TRBV5-4 to TRBJ1-1, with TRBD1 matching over 9 bases. CDR3 length equals 14 residues. Germline V gene sequence: CDR1 SGHNT, CDR2 YYREEE (reference sequence). With V trimmed by 4 bases and J by 11 bases, 12 bases remained unmatched. The CDR3 DNA reads TGTGCCAGCAGCCCCGATGGACAGGGGCGCCGGGCTTTCTTT. Translating gives CASSPDGQGRRAFF. The full variable domain, completed using reference TRBV5-4 and TRBJ1-1, is ETGVTQSPTHLIKTRGQQVTLRCSSQSGHNTVSWYQQALGQGPQFIFQYYREEENGRGNFPPRFSGLQFPNYSSELNVNALELDDSALYLCASSPDGQGRRAFFGQGTRLTVV.

The J gene is TRBJ1-4, the V gene TRBV15; possibly TRBD1 for D (6 bases). Trimming took off 0 bases at V and 8 bases at J, with 13 bases between the two ends. Germline V gives CDR1 LNHNV, CDR2 YYDKDF (reference sequence). The CDR3 is made up of 15 amino acids. CDR3 in amino acids: CATSRDRGAGEKLFF. The DNA of the CDR3 is TGTGCCACCAGCAGAGATCGGGGGGCTGGAGAAAAACTGTTTTTT.

This chain connects TRBV14 to TRBJ2-6; D is possibly TRBD2 (7 bases). The germline V gene has CDR1 SGHDN and CDR2 FVKESK. The CDR3 is 18 residues long. The V end lost 4 bases, the J end lost 2 bases, and 18 bases lay between the germline ends. The CDR3 DNA is TGTGCCAGCAGCCTAAGCGGGACAATGTTTGCTGGGGCCAACGTCCTGACTTTC. The encoded protein is CASSLSGTMFAGANVLTF.

The chain couples TRBV15 to TRBJ1-5; 7 nucleotides align to TRBD1. This CDR3 contains 16 residues. Germline CDR1 and CDR2: LNHNV and YYDKDF (reference sequence). J gave up 2 bases and V 3 bases, and 7 bases lay outside the gene matches. The CDR3 DNA reads as TGTGCCACCAGCAGGAGGTCGGGACAGCGCAATCAGCCCCAGCATTTT. Protein: CATSRRSGQRNQPQHF.

This clone occurred a few times. This rearrangement joins TRBV6-5 to TRBJ2-3; D is unresolved. The CDR3 consists of 11 residues. Trimming took 6 bases from V and 2 from J, leaving 3 bases between them. The V gene's germline CDR1 is MNHEY and CDR2 SVGAGI. The CDR3 DNA sequence: TGTGCCAGCAGGTACACAGATACGCAGTATTTT. This translates into CASRYTDTQYF.

This clone was detected once. The V and J genes are TRBV28 and TRBJ1-1; possible D gene TRBD1, 5 bases. The V and J ends lost 1 base and 0 bases respectively, with 6 bases between them. The CDR3 spans 14 residues. Per germline, CDR1 MDHEN and CDR2 SYDVKM. In DNA, the CDR3 is TGTGCCAGCAGTTTATCAGGGATGAACACTGAAGCTTTCTTT. Encoded protein: CASSLSGMNTEAFF.

V gene TRBV6-1 combines with J gene TRBJ1-5; D unclear. Germline assignment: CDR1 MNHNS and CDR2 SASEGT. V was clipped by 1 base and J by 7 bases, with 8 bases between them. The CDR3 sequence is 13 residues long. CDR3 DNA: TGTGCCAGCAGTGAAGTTGCGCCCCAGCCCCAGCATTTT. The encoded protein is CASSEVAPQPQHF.

V usage is TRBV6-6 and J usage is TRBJ1-1, with TRBD1 matching 8 bases. J lost 2 bases, V lost 5 bases, and 7 bases had no gene match. The CDR3 length is 15 residues. CDR1 is MNHNY and CDR2 is SVGAGI in the germline V gene (reference sequence). The CDR3, as DNA: TGTGCCAGCAGTAAACGCGACAGGGGAAACACTGAAGCTTTCTTT. Translation: CASSKRDRGNTEAFF.

This clone was detected only a few times. The V gene is TRBV19, the J gene TRBJ1-5; 11 positions agree with TRBD1. The trim removed 7 bases at V and 7 bases at J, leaving 9 bases unmatched. Per the germline V gene, CDR1 is LNHDA and CDR2 is SQIVND (reference sequence). This CDR3 is built from 15 residues. Written as DNA, the CDR3 is TGTGCCAGTACCCACCGGGACAGGGGGGGACAGCCCCAGCATTTT. This codes for CASTHRDRGGQPQHF.

V is TRBV7-2 and J is TRBJ2-3; 14 bases line up with TRBD2. This CDR3 spans 18 amino acids. Unmatched junction bases numbered 5, after V lost 3 bases and J lost 0 bases. The germline gives CDR1 SGHTA, CDR2 FQGNSA. CDR3 bases: TGTGCCAGCAGCTTTTACGGGACTAGCGGGGGAAGCACAGATACGCAGTATTTT. Translation gives CASSFYGTSGGSTDTQYF.

The chain uses TRBV5-1 and TRBJ2-1; 7 nucleotides agree with TRBD2. The CDR3 length is 16 residues. Looked up from germline, CDR1 is SGHRS and CDR2 is YFSETQ. The ends lost 0 bases at V and 7 bases at J; junction bases unmatched: 10. CDR3 amino acids: CASSLAMSGEPNEQFF. CDR3 bases: TGCGCCAGCAGCTTGGCCATGAGCGGGGAGCCAAATGAGCAGTTCTTC.

The chain recombines TRBV9 with TRBJ1-1; D is uncertain. The CDR3 covers 14 residues. Trimming shortened V by 0 bases and J by 0 bases, and 6 bases separated the two germline ends. Germline values: CDR1 SGDLS, CDR2 YYNGEE. This chain's CDR3 is CASSVGAVNTEAFF. CDR3 DNA: TGTGCCAGCAGCGTAGGAGCGGTGAACACTGAAGCTTTCTTT.

This sequence joins TRBV19 and TRBJ1-2; D call uncertain. Trimming shortened V by 4 bases and J by 0 bases, and 21 bases separated the two germline ends. Germline lookup yields CDR1 LNHDA and CDR2 SQIVND (reference sequence). This CDR3 has 18 residues. The CDR3 is CASSTTRNTFGTNYGYTF. CDR3 bases: TGTGCCAGTAGTACCACCCGGAACACTTTCGGGACTAACTATGGCTACACCTTC.